The T cell receptor beta chain described here comes from a study of blood T cell repertoires in COVID-19. Study in general: From the United States, Italy and Spain came samples of acute and convalescent COVID-19. Nucleic acid was either cDNA or gDNA, and it came from T cells, B-cell-depleted T cells, or PBMCs.

The authors' processing: Quantification of nucleated cells was approximated via reference gene primer amplification. The protocol was immunoSEQ multiplex PCR, while the TCRdb copy is restricted to in-frame clones and leaves out a portion. That table gives V, J and clone size, and the DNA gave D and trimming. This table holds some 53,000 clones, approximately 84% found once. The CDR3 spans 12 residues. Trimming removed 5 bases at V and 12 bases at J, with 14 bases between. Sequencing input: peripheral blood. The sequence derives from a human donor with active COVID-19. The donor label of this sample is uncertain. The J gene is TRBJ2-1, the V gene TRBV12-3 or TRBV12-4; maybe TRBD2 (7 bases). DNA of the CDR3: TGTGCCAGCAGTCGCATAGGGGGGGCGCAGTTCTTC. This translates into CASSRIGGAQFF.